This T cell receptor (beta chain) was observed in a study of blood T cell repertoires in COVID-19. About the study: Sample material is recorded as cDNA or gDNA derived from T cells, B-cell-depleted T cells, or PBMCs.

Some clones are missing from TCRdb's copy, which holds only in-frame ones; the method was immunoSEQ multiplex PCR. The data contain a few hundred thousand clones, 84% of them singletons. The V gene lost 8 bases and the J gene lost 3 bases, with 14 bases spanning the gap. The CDR3 runs to 14 residues. Germline loops: CDR1 MDHEN, CDR2 SYDVKM. Sequences were obtained from peripheral blood. The chain couples TRBV28 to TRBJ1-5; D remains ambiguous. The source of this sequence is a woman between 35 and 50 years old who had recovered from COVID-19. CDR3 sequence (DNA): TGTGCCAGCTCCCAGGTGCGGGACAATCAGCCCCAGCATTTT. It codes for CASSQVRDNQPQHF.